This T cell receptor beta chain was found in a study of blood T cell repertoires in COVID-19. This clone was seen just once. V lost 6 bases to trimming and J lost 6 bases, with 9 bases between them. The V gene's germline CDR1 is DFQATT and CDR2 SNEGSKA (reference sequence). The CDR3 sequence is 11 residues long. Clones were read by immunoSEQ multiplex PCR, and TCRdb kept only the in-frame ones, dropping some. The profile covers tens of thousands of clones, with around four fifths appearing a single time and approximately 2.4% taken by the ten largest. The chain couples TRBV20-1 to TRBJ2-1; D is uncertain. This clonotype was sampled from a man of 80 years or more with active or convalescent COVID-19. Sequencing input: peripheral blood. The DNA of the CDR3 is TGCAGTGCCAACTCCGGCAATGAGCAGTTCTTC. It specifies CSANSGNEQFF.